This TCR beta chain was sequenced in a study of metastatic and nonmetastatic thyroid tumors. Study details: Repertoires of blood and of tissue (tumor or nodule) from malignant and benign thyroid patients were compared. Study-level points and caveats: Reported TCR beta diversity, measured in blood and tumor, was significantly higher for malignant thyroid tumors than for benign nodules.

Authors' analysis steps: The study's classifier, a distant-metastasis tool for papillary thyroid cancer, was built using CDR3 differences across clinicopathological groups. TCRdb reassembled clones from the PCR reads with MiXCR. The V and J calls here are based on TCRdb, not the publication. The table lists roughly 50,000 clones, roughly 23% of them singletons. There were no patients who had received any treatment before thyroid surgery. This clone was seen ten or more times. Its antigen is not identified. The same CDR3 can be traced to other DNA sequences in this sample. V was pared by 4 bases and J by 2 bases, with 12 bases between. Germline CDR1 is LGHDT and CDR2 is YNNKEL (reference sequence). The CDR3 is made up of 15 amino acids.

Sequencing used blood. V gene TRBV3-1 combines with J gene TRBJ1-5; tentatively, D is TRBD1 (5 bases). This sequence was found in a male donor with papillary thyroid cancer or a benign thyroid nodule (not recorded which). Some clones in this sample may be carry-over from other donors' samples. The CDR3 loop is CASSRGDSGNQPQHF. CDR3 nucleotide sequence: TGTGCCAGCAGCCGGGGGGATTCGGGCAATCAGCCCCAGCATTTT.